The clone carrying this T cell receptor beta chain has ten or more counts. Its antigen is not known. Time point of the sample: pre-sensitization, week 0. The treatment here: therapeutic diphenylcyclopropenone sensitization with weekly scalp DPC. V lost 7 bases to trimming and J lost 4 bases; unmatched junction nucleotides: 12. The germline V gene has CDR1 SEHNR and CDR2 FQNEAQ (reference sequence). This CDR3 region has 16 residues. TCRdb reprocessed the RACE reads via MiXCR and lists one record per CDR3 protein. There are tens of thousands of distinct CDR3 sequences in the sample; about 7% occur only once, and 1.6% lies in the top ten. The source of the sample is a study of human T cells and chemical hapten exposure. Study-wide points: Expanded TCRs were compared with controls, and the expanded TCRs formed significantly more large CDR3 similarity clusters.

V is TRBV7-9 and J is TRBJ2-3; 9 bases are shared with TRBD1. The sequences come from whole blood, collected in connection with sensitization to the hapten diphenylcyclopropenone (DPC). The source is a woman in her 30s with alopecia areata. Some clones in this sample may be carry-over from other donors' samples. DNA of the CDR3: TGTGCCAGCAAATTTATCGGACAGGGGTTTGCAGATACGCAGTATTTT. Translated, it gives CASKFIGQGFADTQYF.